One sample yielded the 11 T cell receptor beta chains listed below, sequenced in a study of blood T cell repertoires in COVID-19 (dated by TCRdb to the early 2020s). The library was produced with the immunoSEQ multiplex PCR assay. Entries here come from immuneACCESS through TCRdb and include only in-frame sequences with V and J called. Some clones fail to appear in such tables; in the studies checked, an unresolved V gene covers under half of the shortfall, and the cause of the remainder is unknown. The sample table records more than 100,000 clones; roughly nine tenths of these occur just once. Of the sample, roughly 18% is held by the ten largest clones. Input material: peripheral blood. These receptors were taken from a woman older than 75 in a cohort sampled during active COVID-19.

The chain is built from TRBV1 and TRBJ1-2; the table's D call, TRBD1, was not checked against the DNA. TRBV1 is labeled a pseudogene. The CDR3 runs to 15 residues. In nucleotides, the CDR3 is TGCACCAGCAGCCGATACCAGGGGGCGATCTATGGCTACACCTTC. It codes for CTSSRYQGAIYGYTF.

The chain recombines TRBV5-1 with TRBJ2-7; the match to TRBD1 covers 8 bases. Germline trimming cut 4 bases from V and 2 bases from J; bases unmatched to any gene: 17. CDR3 length: 18 residues. Germline V CDR1 and CDR2: SGHRS, YFSETQ. The CDR3, as DNA: TGCGCCAGCAGCCGACCTACCCTGACAGGGGACGAGGCCTACGAGCAGTACTTC. This sequence encodes CASSRPTLTGDEAYEQYF. Together with reference TRBV5-1 and TRBJ2-7, the CDR3 gives the full variable domain: KAGVTQTPRYLIKTRGQQVTLSCSPISGHRSVSWYQQTPGQGLQFLFEYFSETQRNKGNFPGRFSGRQFSNSRSEMNVSTLELGDSALYLCASSRPTLTGDEAYEQYFGPGTRLTVT.

The chain combines TRBV19 with TRBJ1-4; 7 bases line up with TRBD1. Germline V lookup: CDR1 LNHDA, CDR2 SQIVND (reference sequence). V lost 10 bases, J lost 8 bases, and 10 bases stayed unmatched. This CDR3 has 13 residues. The CDR3 nucleotides are TGTGCCACCTTAGACAGGGCTATCGAAAAACTGTTTTTT. Translation: CATLDRAIEKLFF.

The V and J genes are TRBV10-2 and TRBJ1-6, with 10 nucleotides matching TRBD1. Germline CDR1 reads WSHSY; CDR2 reads SAAADI. The V segment lost 5 bases and the J segment 8 bases; nucleotides outside the gene matches: 3. The CDR3 spans 14 residues. The CDR3, as DNA: TGCGCCAGCAGTACGGACAGGGGGGATTCACCCCTCCACTTT. Residues: CASSTDRGDSPLHF.

The chain has TRBV2 and TRBJ2-1; TRBD2 matches 9 bases. The V gene's germline CDR1 is SNHLY and CDR2 FYNNEI. J gave up 7 bases and V 1 base, and 8 bases lay outside the gene matches. The CDR3 is made up of 16 amino acids. The CDR3 bases are TGTGCCAGCAGTGAAGGCGGCGGGAGGGCCGGTAATGAGCAGTTCTTC. It translates to CASSEGGGRAGNEQFF. Combining the CDR3 with reference TRBV2 and TRBJ2-1 gives the whole variable domain EPEVTQTPSHQVTQMGQEVILRCVPISNHLYFYWYRQILGQKVEFLVSFYNNEISEKSEIFDDQFSVERPDGSNFTLKIRSTKLEDSAMYFCASSEGGGRAGNEQFFGPGTRLTVL.

This clone has more than one count but fewer than ten. This chain uses TRBV9 with TRBJ1-1; TRBD1 aligns across 8 bases. CDR3 size: 15 residues. J gave up 2 bases and V 0 bases, and 3 bases lay outside the gene matches. Germline-derived CDR1 and CDR2 are SGDLS and YYNGEE. The CDR3 DNA reads as TGTGCCAGCAGCGTAGGGACAGGGACAAACACTGAAGCTTTCTTT. It translates to CASSVGTGTNTEAFF.

This rearrangement joins TRBV7-2 to TRBJ2-1, with a weak D call TRBD1 (6 bases). Per the germline V gene, CDR1 is SGHTA and CDR2 is FQGNSA. CDR3 length: 15 amino acids. Trimming shortened V by 2 bases and J by 9 bases, and 17 bases separated the two germline ends. The CDR3 is CASSLRSRGISEQFF. CDR3 in DNA: TGTGCCAGCAGCTTAAGGTCCAGGGGAATATCTGAGCAGTTCTTC.

The CDR3 coding sequence is TGCGCCAGCAGCTTGAATGGCAGGGGATCAGATGAAAAACTGTTTTTT. Protein: CASSLNGRGSDEKLFF. The V and J genes are TRBV5-1 and TRBJ1-4; possibly TRBD1 for D (6 bases). V lost 1 base to trimming and J lost 6 bases, with 16 bases between them. Germline V gene lookup returns CDR1 SGHRS and CDR2 YFSETQ. CDR3 length: 16 residues. The full variable domain, with the rest looked up from reference TRBV5-1 and TRBJ1-4, is KAGVTQTPRYLIKTRGQQVTLSCSPISGHRSVSWYQQTPGQGLQFLFEYFSETQRNKGNFPGRFSGRQFSNSRSEMNVSTLELGDSALYLCASSLNGRGSDEKLFFGSGTQLSVL.

The chain links TRBV25-1 to TRBJ1-6; TRBD1 aligns across 10 bases. The V and J ends lost 5 bases and 11 bases, in that order; junction bases with no gene match: 12. The germline CDR1 and CDR2 sequences are MGHDK and SYGVNS. CDR3 length equals 16 residues. The CDR3 sequence is CASSRGTGAQGAPLHF. CDR3 coding DNA: TGTGCCAGCAGTAGGGGGACAGGGGCCCAAGGGGCACCCCTCCACTTT.

The rearrangement uses TRBV18 and TRBJ2-5; the match to TRBD1 covers 7 bases. Per germline, CDR1 KGHSH and CDR2 LQKENI. The ends lost 5 bases at V and 5 bases at J; junction bases unmatched: 8. The length of the CDR3 is 14 residues. CDR3 loop: CASSSYTRGETQYF. CDR3 DNA sequence: TGTGCCAGCTCAAGCTACACCAGGGGGGAGACCCAGTACTTC.

CDR3 DNA: TGTGCCAGCAGTTACTCCGGGATTAATGAAAAACTGTTTTTT. Translation gives CASSYSGINEKLFF. The rearrangement links TRBV6-5 to TRBJ1-4; D not resolved. V was trimmed by 0 bases and J by 4 bases, leaving 6 bases between them. The CDR3 length is 14 residues. Germline V lookup: CDR1 MNHEY, CDR2 SVGAGI.